Listed below are T cell receptor beta chains from one sample, sequenced in a study of T cell responses to AZD1222 COVID-19 vaccine. Method: immunoSEQ multiplex PCR; TCRdb's copy keeps in-frame clones and lacks some. Here the sample spans tens of thousands of clones, around 82% being singletons. The material sequenced was peripheral blood, taken 28 days after the second AZD1222 dose. Source of these receptors: an adult who received the AZD1222 COVID-19 vaccine. Both conserved end residues are trimmed from each CDR3. Each record gives: J gene, clone size, V gene, CDR3 protein. Size values are once, few and many counts, or a class for expanded clones, and some rows have none.

TRBJ1-5	NA	TRBV7-9	ASSLTGTPNQPQH
TRBJ1-4	NA	TRBV10-3	ATRGRGEKLF
TRBJ2-7	NA	TRBV15	ATSFRKRLEQY
TRBJ2-7	NA	TRBV5-1	ASSLKLEAGWLGEQY
TRBJ2-2	NA	TRBV7-3	ASSGRTGVTGELF
TRBJ2-7	NA	TRBV29-1	SVLTGLEIHEQY
TRBJ2-3	once	TRBV3-1/TRBV3-2	ASSPTQTTDTQY
TRBJ2-7	once	TRBV7-9	ASSSLLLAGGNYEQY
TRBJ2-3	NA	TRBV3-1/TRBV3-2	ASSQGAAPAY
TRBJ2-1	once	TRBV5-1	ASSLEGTGSDEQF
TRBJ1-1	NA	TRBV28	ASPERGRGNTEAF
TRBJ2-7	NA	TRBV4-3	ASSQGRQSYEQY
TRBJ2-7	once	TRBV18	ASSRDEPYEQY
TRBJ2-5	NA	TRBV3-1/TRBV3-2	ASSQEAARETETQY
TRBJ1-1	NA	TRBV4-2	ASSFSTGLPTEAF
TRBJ1-3	NA	TRBV7-2	ASSTGFGNTIY
TRBJ1-1	NA	TRBV19	ASSTQGAPEAF
TRBJ1-2	NA	TRBV30	AWNELGYGYT
TRBJ1-2	NA	TRBV2	ASSESVPNYGYT
TRBJ2-7	NA	TRBV27	ASAVRQGGYEQY
TRBJ2-1	medium-sized	TRBV3-1/TRBV3-2	ASSWDPSSYNEQF
TRBJ1-1	NA	TRBV4-3	ASSQDTGGGLGTEAF
TRBJ2-7	NA	TRBV9	ASSPGTADEQY
TRBJ2-1	NA	TRBV3-1/TRBV3-2	ASSPGEYNEQF
TRBJ2-7	NA	TRBV5-6	ASSLRPSSYEQY
TRBJ2-7	NA	TRBV6-2/TRBV6-3	ASSQGQGIVEQY
TRBJ1-3	NA	TRBV30	ARDSGNTIY
TRBJ1-4	NA	TRBV7-2	ASSLEGFGKLF
TRBJ1-5	NA	TRBV2	ASRDDRVGQPQH
TRBJ1-1	NA	TRBV4-3	ASSLTPGDPEAF
TRBJ2-5	once	TRBV5-1	ASSLDGETQY
TRBJ1-6	once	TRBV28	ASSPLKKLERDSPLH
TRBJ2-7	NA	TRBV7-6	AVGWGSGEQY
TRBJ1-2	NA	TRBV19	ASSAPGGNYGYT
TRBJ1-2	NA	TRBV10-3	AISADGNYGYT
TRBJ2-1	many	TRBV18	ASSPIPYNEQF
TRBJ1-5	NA	TRBV4-1	ASSQDWRTGLAQH
TRBJ2-1	NA	TRBV7-8	AIQAGLAYNEQF
TRBJ2-5	NA	TRBV6-2/TRBV6-3	ASSSYRTGTQETQY
TRBJ2-3	NA	TRBV7-2	ADQEGLSDTQY
TRBJ1-2	few	TRBV5-1	ASSPGRGYT
TRBJ2-5	few	TRBV9	ASSVRGGGLETQY
TRBJ1-6	NA	TRBV28	ASSLGQTNSPLH
TRBJ2-3	NA	TRBV4-3	ASSLNFGTTDTQY
TRBJ1-2	NA	TRBV7-9	ASSPGGLSFGYT
TRBJ1-4	few	TRBV30	AWTADRVDEKLF
TRBJ2-5	NA	TRBV20-1	SASASGRALPEFETQY
TRBJ2-5	NA	TRBV7-2	ASNLPERAQY
TRBJ1-1	few	TRBV21-1	ASSKARRENTEAF
TRBJ2-5	NA	TRBV7-2	ASSWRAAVQETQY
TRBJ2-1	NA	TRBV7-9	ASSPPSRDRYNEQF
TRBJ2-7	NA	TRBV5-1	ASSERGGQSSYEQY
TRBJ2-1	once	TRBV7-9	ASSLEPIGEQF